This note documents a single TCR beta chain sequence. This record comes from a study of shared T cell receptors in the human thymus. Data came from immunoSEQ multiplex PCR; TCRdb stores just in-frame clones and leaves some out. This sample carries about 380,000 clones, 95% of them seen once, and the ten largest clones take 0.015% to 0.025%. The CDR3 length is 16 residues. Per germline, CDR1 SGHRS and CDR2 YFSETQ. J was trimmed by 2 bases and V by 0 bases; bases with no gene match: 8. V gene TRBV5-1 combines with J gene TRBJ2-7; 7 nucleotides align to TRBD1. This receptor was identified in a human donor. Material: thymocytes. CDR3 bases: TGCGCCAGCAGCTTGGAGGGAGACAGGGCCCCCTACGAGCAGTACTTC. This translates into CASSLEGDRAPYEQYF.